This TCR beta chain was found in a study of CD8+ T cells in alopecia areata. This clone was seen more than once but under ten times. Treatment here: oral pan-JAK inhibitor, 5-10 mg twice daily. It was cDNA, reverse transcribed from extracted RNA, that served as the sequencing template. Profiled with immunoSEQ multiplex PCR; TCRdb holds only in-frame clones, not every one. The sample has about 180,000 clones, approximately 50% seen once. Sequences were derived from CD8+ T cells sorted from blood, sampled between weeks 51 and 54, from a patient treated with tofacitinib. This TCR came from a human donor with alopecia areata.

CDR3 loop: CSAGQTGEQYF. DNA for the CDR3: TGCAGCGCTGGACAGACGGGAGAGCAGTACTTC. This sequence joins TRBV29-1 and TRBJ2-7, with TRBD1 as a possible D gene (6 bases). This CDR3 is built from 11 residues. Germline V CDR1 and CDR2: SQVTM, ANQGSEA. V was trimmed by 7 bases and J by 7 bases, leaving 14 bases between them.